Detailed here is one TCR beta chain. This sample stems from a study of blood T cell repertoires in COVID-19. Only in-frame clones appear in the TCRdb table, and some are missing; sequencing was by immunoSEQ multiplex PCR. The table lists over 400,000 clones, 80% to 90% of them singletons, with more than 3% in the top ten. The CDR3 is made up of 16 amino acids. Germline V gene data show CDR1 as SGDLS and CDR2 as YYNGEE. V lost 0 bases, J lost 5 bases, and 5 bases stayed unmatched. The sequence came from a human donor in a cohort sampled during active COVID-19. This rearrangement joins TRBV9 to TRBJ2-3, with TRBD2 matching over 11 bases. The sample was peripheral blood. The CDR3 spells CASSVDTSGRGDTQYF. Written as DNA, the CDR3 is TGTGCCAGCAGCGTAGATACTAGCGGGAGAGGAGATACGCAGTATTTT.